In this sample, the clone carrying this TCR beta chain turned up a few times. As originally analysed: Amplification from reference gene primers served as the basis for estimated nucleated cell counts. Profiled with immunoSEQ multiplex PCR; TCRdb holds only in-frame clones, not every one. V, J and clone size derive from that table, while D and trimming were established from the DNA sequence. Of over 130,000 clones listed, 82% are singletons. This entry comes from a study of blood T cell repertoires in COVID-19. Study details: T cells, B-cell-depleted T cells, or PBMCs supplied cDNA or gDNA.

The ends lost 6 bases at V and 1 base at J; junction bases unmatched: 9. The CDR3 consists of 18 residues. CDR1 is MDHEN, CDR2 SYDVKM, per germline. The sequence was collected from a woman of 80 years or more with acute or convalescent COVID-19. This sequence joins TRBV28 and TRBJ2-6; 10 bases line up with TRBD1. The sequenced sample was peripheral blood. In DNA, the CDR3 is TGTGCCAGCAGACCCTCCGGGACAGGGGTGTCTGGGGCCAACGTCCTGACTTTC. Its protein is CASRPSGTGVSGANVLTF.